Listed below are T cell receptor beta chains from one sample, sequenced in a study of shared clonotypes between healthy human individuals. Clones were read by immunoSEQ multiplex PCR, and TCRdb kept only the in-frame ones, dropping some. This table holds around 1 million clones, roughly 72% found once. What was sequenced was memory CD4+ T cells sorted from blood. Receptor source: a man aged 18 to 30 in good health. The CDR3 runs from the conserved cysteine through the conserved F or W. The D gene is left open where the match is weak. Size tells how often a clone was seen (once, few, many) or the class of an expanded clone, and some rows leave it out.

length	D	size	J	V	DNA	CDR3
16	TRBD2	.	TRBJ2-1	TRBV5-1	TGCGCCAGCAGCTTGGCTAGCGGCAGCTCCTACAATGAGCAGTTCTTC	CASSLASGSSYNEQFF
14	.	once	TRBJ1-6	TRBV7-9	TGTGCCAGCAGCCTGGGGGGAGCTAATTCACCCCTCCACTTT	CASSLGGANSPLHF
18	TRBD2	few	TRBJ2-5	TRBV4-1	TGCGCCAGCAGCCAAGATCAAACTAGCGGGACCCTCCAAGAGACCCAGTACTTC	CASSQDQTSGTLQETQYF
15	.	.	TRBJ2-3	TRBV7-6	TGTGCCAGCAGCCCGCCCGGGCAGGCCACAGATACGCAGTATTTT	CASSPPGQATDTQYF
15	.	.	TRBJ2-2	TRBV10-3	TGTGCCATCAGTGCCGGGGCAAAAAACACCGGGGAGCTGTTTTTT	CAISAGAKNTGELFF
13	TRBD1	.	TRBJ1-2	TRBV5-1	TGCGCCAGCAGCTTGGACAGGGGCGGTGGCTACACCTTC	CASSLDRGGGYTF
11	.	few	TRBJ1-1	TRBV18	TGTGCCAGCTCCCCGCAAAACGAAGCTTTCTTT	CASSPQNEAFF
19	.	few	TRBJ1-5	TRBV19	TGTGCCAGTAGTATCGTTCGGGGGCCCGGTTTCGGCCGCAATCAGCCCCAGCATTTT	CASSIVRGPGFGRNQPQHF
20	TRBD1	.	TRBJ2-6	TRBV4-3	TGCGCCAGCAGCCGGGACCAACCGGGACAGGGCGCTCCCGGGGCCAACGTCCTGACTTTC	CASSRDQPGQGAPGANVLTF
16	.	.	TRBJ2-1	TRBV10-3	TGTGCCATCAGTTACAAAACAGGGGAGGGTCACGATGAGCAGTTCTTC	CAISYKTGEGHDEQFF
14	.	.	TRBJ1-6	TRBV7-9	TGTGCCAGCAGCTTGAGGCAGAATAATTCACCCCTCCACTTT	CASSLRQNNSPLHF
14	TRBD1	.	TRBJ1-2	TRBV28	TGTGCCATCCAGGGGGCCCAGTCTAACTATGGCTACACCTTC	CAIQGAQSNYGYTF
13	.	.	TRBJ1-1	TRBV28	TGTGCCAGCAGTTTATTTGTCTCTGCGGAAGCTTTCTTT	CASSLFVSAEAFF
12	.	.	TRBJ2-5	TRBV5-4	TGTGCCAGCAGTTTTGACCGAGAGACCCAGTACTTC	CASSFDRETQYF
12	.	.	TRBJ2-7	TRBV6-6	TGTGCCAGCAGTTACATAGGGTCCGAGCAGTACTTC	CASSYIGSEQYF
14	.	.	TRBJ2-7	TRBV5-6	TGTGCCAGCAGCAAGAGGATCGGGTACGGCGAGCAGTACTTC	CASSKRIGYGEQYF